One T cell receptor (beta chain) is described in this entry. No antigen is known for it. This sample is part of a study of cytomegalovirus exposure and HLA in healthy donors. Overall study findings and caveats: Earlier analysis yielded a pattern in which most TCR beta V segments were productive about 87% or about 30% of the time.

V gave up 3 bases and J gave up 0 bases, with 5 bases separating them. Looked up from germline, CDR1 is LNHDA and CDR2 is SQIVND (reference sequence). The CDR3 sequence is 13 residues long. With 60 Vbeta and 13 Jbeta primers, the PCR was carried out. As processed by the authors: Around 76 million unique TCR beta chains, roughly 10 million shared, were counted in a later analysis. The assay was immunoSEQ multiplex PCR, and TCRdb's table has in-frame clones only and misses some. The D gene and trimming were derived from the DNA, and the V and J assignments and clone size from that table. The profile shows around 140,000 clones, around 78% of them singletons.

This chain connects TRBV19 to TRBJ1-1; no clear D gene. The TCR originated in a female donor in good health and CMV-seropositive. Sample: PBMCs. CDR3 sequence: CASSIQLNTEAFF. The DNA for the CDR3 is TGTGCCAGTAGTATTCAGTTGAACACTGAAGCTTTCTTT.